This section outlines one T cell receptor beta chain sequence together with its context. The data belong to a study of technical replicates of blood from a handful of donors. Only in-frame clones appear in the TCRdb table, and some are missing; sequencing was by immunoSEQ multiplex PCR. The sample lists 65,000 to 85,000 clones, 85% to 95% occurring once. The CDR3 runs 13 residues. V was shortened by 5 bases and J by 4 bases, with 12 bases between the two germline ends. CDR1 and CDR2 from the germline V gene are SGHTA and FQGNSA. The chain has TRBV7-2 and TRBJ2-7; tentative D call: TRBD2 (6 bases). The material sequenced was T cells isolated from PBMCs. The TCR comes from a human donor in good health. The CDR3 region is CASSLRETYEQYF. CDR3 DNA sequence: TGTGCCAGCAGCCTCCGGGAGACTTACGAGCAGTACTTC.